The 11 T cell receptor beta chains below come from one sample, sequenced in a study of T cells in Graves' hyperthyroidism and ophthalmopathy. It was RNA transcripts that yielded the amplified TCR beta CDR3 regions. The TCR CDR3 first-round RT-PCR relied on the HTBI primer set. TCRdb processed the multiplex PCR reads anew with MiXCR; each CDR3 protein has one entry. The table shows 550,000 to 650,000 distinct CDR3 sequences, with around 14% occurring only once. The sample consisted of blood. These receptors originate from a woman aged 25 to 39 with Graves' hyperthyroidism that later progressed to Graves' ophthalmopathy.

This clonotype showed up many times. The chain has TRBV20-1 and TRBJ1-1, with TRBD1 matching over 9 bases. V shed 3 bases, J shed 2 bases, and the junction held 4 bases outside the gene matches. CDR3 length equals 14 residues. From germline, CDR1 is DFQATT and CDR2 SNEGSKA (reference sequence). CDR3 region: CSASGTGKNTEAFF. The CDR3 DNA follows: TGCAGTGCTAGCGGGACAGGGAAAAACACTGAAGCTTTCTTT.

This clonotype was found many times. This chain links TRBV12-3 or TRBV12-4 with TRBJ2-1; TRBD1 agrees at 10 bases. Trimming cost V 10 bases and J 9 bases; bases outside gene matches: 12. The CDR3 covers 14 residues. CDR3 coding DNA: TGTGCCACCGGGGCCGGGACAGGGGTTCTTGAGCAGTTCTTC. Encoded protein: CATGAGTGVLEQFF.

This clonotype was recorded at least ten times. CDR3 nucleotides: TGCAGCGTTGTCGGCGAGACCTACGAGCAGTACTTC. Amino acid sequence: CSVVGETYEQYF. The chain is built from TRBV29-1 and TRBJ2-7; D ambiguous. Germline-derived CDR1 and CDR2 are SQVTM and ANQGSEA. The CDR3 totals 12 residues. Trimming pared 4 bases from V and 2 bases from J, leaving 9 bases between.

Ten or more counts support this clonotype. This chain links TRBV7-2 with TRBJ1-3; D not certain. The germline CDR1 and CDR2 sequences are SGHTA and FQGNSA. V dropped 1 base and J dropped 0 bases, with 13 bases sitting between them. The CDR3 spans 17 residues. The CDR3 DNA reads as TGTGCCAGCAGCTTAGAGGTGGGCCGCTACTCTGGAAACACCATATATTTT. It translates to CASSLEVGRYSGNTIYF. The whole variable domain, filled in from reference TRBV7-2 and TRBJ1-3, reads GAGVSQSPSNKVTEKGKDVELRCDPISGHTALYWYRQSLGQGLEFLIYFQGNSAPDKSGLPSDRFSAERTGGSVSTLTIQRTQQEDSAVYLCASSLEVGRYSGNTIYFGEGSWLTVV.

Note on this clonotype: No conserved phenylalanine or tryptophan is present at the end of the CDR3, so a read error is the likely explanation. The CDR3 protein is CASSSDRTDTQYL. Here the CDR3 DNA reads TGTGCCAGCAGCTCGGACAGGACAGATACGCAGTATCTT. The chain joins TRBV5-6 to TRBJ2-3; 7 bases align to TRBD1. CDR3 size: 13 residues. The germline gives CDR1 SGHDT, CDR2 YYEEEE. V trimming: 3 bases; J trimming: 3 bases; junction bases outside the gene matches: 1.

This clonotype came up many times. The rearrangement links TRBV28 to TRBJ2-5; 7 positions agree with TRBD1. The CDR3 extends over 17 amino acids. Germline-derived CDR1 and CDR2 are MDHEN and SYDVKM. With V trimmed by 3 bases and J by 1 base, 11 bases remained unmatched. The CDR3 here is CASSLRSFRDSQETQYF. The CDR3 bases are TGTGCCAGCAGTTTGCGGTCCTTTCGGGACAGCCAAGAGACCCAGTACTTC.

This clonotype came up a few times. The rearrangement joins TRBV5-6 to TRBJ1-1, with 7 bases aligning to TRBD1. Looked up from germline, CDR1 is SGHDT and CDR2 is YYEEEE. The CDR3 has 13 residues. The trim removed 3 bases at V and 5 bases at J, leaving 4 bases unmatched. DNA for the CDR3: TGTGCCAGCAGCTCGACAGGGCTAACTGAAGCTTTCTTT. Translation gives CASSSTGLTEAFF. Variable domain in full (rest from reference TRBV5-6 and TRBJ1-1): DAGVTQSPTHLIKTRGQQVTLRCSPKSGHDTVSWYQQALGQGPQFIFQYYEEEERQRGNFPDRFSGHQFPNYSSELNVNALLLGDSALYLCASSSTGLTEAFFGQGTRLTVV.

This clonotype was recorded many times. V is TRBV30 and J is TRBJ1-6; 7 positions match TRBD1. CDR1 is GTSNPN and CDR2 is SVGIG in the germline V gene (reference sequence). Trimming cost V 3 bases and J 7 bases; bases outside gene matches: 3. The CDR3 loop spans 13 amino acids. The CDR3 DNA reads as TGTGCCTGGAGGCAACAGGGGAATTCACCCCTCCACTTT. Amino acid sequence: CAWRQQGNSPLHF.

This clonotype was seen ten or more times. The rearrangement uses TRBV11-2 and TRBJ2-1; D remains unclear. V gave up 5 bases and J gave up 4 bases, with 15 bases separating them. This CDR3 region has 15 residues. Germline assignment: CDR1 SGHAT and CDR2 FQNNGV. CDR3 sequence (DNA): TGTGCCAGCAGCCGAGGTCCGGATCGATACAATGAGCAGTTCTTC. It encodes CASSRGPDRYNEQFF.

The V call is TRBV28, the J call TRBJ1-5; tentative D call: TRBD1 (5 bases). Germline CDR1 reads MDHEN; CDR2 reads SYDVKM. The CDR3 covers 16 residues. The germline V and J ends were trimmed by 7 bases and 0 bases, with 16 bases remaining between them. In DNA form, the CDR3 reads TGTGCCAGCAATCGCCGCGGGGGGGTTAGCAATCAGCCCCAGCATTTT. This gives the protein CASNRRGGVSNQPQHF.

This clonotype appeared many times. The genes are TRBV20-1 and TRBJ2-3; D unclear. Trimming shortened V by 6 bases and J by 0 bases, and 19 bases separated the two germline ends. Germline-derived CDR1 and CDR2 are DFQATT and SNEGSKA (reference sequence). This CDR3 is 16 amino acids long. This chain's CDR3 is CSARNPYYGSTDTQYF. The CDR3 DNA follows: TGCAGTGCGAGAAACCCCTACTACGGCAGCACAGATACGCAGTATTTT.